This record covers a single T cell receptor beta chain. The authors prepared the TCRbeta library with unique molecular identifiers. TCRdb analysed the PCR reads with MiXCR anew, one entry per CDR3 protein. The profile covers 450,000 to 600,000 distinct CDR3 sequences, with 13% appearing a single time and approximately 2.1% taken by the ten largest. Germline-derived CDR1 and CDR2 are DFQATT and SNEGSKA (reference sequence). V shed 0 bases and J shed 1 base, with 19 bases lying between them. The CDR3 loop spans 17 amino acids. This sample was included in a study of T-cell reconstitution after alpha-beta-depleted transplantation in children.

This receptor was identified in a male patient under 18 who had a stem cell transplant for acute myeloid leukemia, so the T cells may come from the graft donor. This specimen consisted of PBMCs, mostly from graft donor cells, obtained 360 days after TCRalphabeta/CD19-depleted stem cell transplant. The V and J genes are TRBV20-1 and TRBJ2-7, with D unresolved. CDR3 nucleotides: TGCAGTGCTAGAGATGGGATAAGAGGCCGACTTTCCTACGAGCAGTACTTC. It specifies CSARDGIRGRLSYEQYF.